This T cell receptor (beta chain) was documented in a study of OX40 agonist ivuxolimab in advanced cancers. This table comes from immunoSEQ multiplex PCR, and its TCRdb copy is limited to in-frame clones, with some not included. The data contain tens of thousands of clones, roughly 84% of them singletons. CDR1 and CDR2 (germline): MGHRA, YSYEKL. The CDR3 has 13 amino acids. Trimming shortened V by 5 bases and J by 0 bases, and 7 bases separated the two germline ends. A single count supports this clone. V gene TRBV4-1 combines with J gene TRBJ1-1, with D uncertain. The origin of this receptor is an adult with an advanced solid tumor such as melanoma, head and neck, liver or kidney cancer. The sequencing used CD4+ or CD8+ T cells sorted from blood, collected in a trial of the OX40 agonist ivuxolimab. The DNA of the CDR3 is TGCGCCAGCAGCAATGGGGTGAACACTGAAGCTTTCTTT. Its translation is CASSNGVNTEAFF.